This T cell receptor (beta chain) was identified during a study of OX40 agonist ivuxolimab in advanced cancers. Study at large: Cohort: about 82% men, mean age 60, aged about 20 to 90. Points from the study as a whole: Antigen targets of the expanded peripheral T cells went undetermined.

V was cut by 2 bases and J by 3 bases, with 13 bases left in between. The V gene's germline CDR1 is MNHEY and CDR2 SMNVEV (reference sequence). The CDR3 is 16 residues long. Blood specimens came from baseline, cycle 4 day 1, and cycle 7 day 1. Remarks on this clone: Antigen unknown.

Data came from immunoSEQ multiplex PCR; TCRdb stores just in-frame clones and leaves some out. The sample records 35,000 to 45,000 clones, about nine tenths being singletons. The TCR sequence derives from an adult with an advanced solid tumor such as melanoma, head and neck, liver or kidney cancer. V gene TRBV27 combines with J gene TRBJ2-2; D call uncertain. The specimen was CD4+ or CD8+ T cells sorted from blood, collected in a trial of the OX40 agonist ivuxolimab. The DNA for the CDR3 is TGTGCCAGCAGTTTAAGTTTGACCTACGACACCGGGGAGCTGTTTTTT. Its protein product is CASSLSLTYDTGELFF.